The T cell receptor beta chain described here comes from a study of PD-L1 blockade in urothelial cancer. Looking at the study overall: Blood yielded a median of approximately 150,000 T cells per sample.

Patients in the study were battling locally advanced or metastatic urothelial carcinoma. CDR3 length: 15 amino acids. Germline CDR1 ENHRY, CDR2 SYGVKD. V lost 3 bases and J 2 bases, leaving 13 bases between the germline ends. Repertoires were generated with immunoSEQ multiplex PCR, while TCRdb's copy carries only in-frame clones and drops some. The sample carries tens of thousands of clones, roughly 87% recorded once. The material was PBMCs, obtained around atezolizumab (anti-PD-L1) treatment. The chain joins TRBV10-3 to TRBJ1-1; D perhaps matches TRBD1 (6 bases). The receptor comes from a woman in her 70s with urothelial cancer. The chain's CDR3 is CAISEQGRGNTEAFF. In DNA, the CDR3 is TGTGCCATCAGTGAACAGGGAAGGGGAAACACTGAAGCTTTCTTT.